By sample fraction, the clone carrying this TCR beta chain is medium-sized (0.01 to 0.1%). As yet, its antigen is unknown. These data are taken from a study of tissue T cells after allogeneic stem cell transplantation. General study results and limits: Across patients, clones rarely overlapped, yet motif clusters were shared tissue-specifically.

Sequencing of TCRbeta CDR3 at survey depth gave sequences and template counts. Repertoires were generated with immunoSEQ multiplex PCR, while TCRdb's copy carries only in-frame clones and drops some. Among fewer than 30,000 clones, 70% to 75% were seen once, and the ten largest hold approximately 8%. Germline CDR1 and CDR2: LGHDT and YNNKEL (reference sequence). Trimming took off 4 bases at V and 10 bases at J, with 17 bases between the two ends. This CDR3 region has 14 residues. The sequence was obtained from a female donor aged 60 or older with lung cancer. The V gene is TRBV3-1 (or the pseudogene TRBV3-2), the J gene TRBJ1-5; D perhaps matches TRBD1 (5 bases). The sequenced sample was tissue from the ileum, obtained at autopsy. CDR3 sequence: CASSPQVKRSPQHF. CDR3 sequence (DNA): TGTGCCAGCAGCCCACAGGTAAAGCGCTCTCCCCAGCATTTT.